This T cell receptor (beta chain) was profiled in a study of T cells in Graves' hyperthyroidism and ophthalmopathy. For the study at large: Peripheral blood specimens were obtained at initial diagnosis, prior to any treatment.

V lost 1 base, J lost 9 bases, and 10 bases lay in between. The length of the CDR3 is 13 residues. Germline V lookup: CDR1 MNHEY, CDR2 SVGAGI. PBMCs came from 9 to 10 ml fresh peripheral blood. To note about this clonotype: The antigen remains unidentified.

What was amplified from RNA transcripts were TCR beta CDR3 regions. A first-round RT-PCR of the TCR CDR3 used the HTBI primer set. TCRdb fed the multiplex PCR reads into MiXCR, producing one record per CDR3 protein. This sample has some 490,000 distinct CDR3 sequences, with about 16% found just once. Findings and caveats of the study: Ophthalmopathy and stable hyperthyroidism were told apart by a 13 V-J model. Onset of ophthalmopathy came a median 6.5 months after the model predicted it.

Specimen: blood. The rearrangement joins TRBV6-5 to TRBJ1-5, with D unresolved. The clonotype was recovered from a woman aged 25-40 years with Graves' ophthalmopathy. CDR3 residues: CASSYYPTGPQHF. In DNA, the CDR3 is TGTGCCAGCAGTTACTACCCCACCGGGCCCCAGCATTTT.